This TCR beta chain was captured by sequencing in a study of tumor and adjacent non-tumor tissue in lung cancer. Germline values: CDR1 DFQATT, CDR2 SNEGSKA (reference sequence). CDR3 size: 14 residues. The V and J ends lost 6 bases and 4 bases respectively, with 17 bases between them. This sample's RNA came from whole unsorted tissue. Newly diagnosed lung cancer patients had thoracic surgery in China, August–late 2014, without prior chemotherapy. Points from the study as a whole: Significantly higher TCR diversity was found in tumor than normal lung.

TCRbeta libraries were built with three rounds of nested PCR, modified from ARM-PCR. TCRdb called the multiplex PCR reads again in MiXCR, with one record for every CDR3 protein. The sample carries under 150,000 distinct CDR3 sequences, 66% recorded once. A note on this clonotype: Its antigen is as yet unknown. A much larger clone differs from this one at a single base, so this may be a read error.

The clonotype originates from a man in his sixties with small cell lung cancer. Sequenced input: lung tumor tissue. The rearrangement uses TRBV20-1 and TRBJ2-3, with D possibly TRBD1 on 5 matching bases. In DNA form, the CDR3 reads TGCAGTGCCCTTCCGGACAAGGTCCCAGATACGCAGTATTTT. Translated, it gives CSALPDKVPDTQYF.